This TCR beta chain is drawn from a study of T cell responses to AZD1222 COVID-19 vaccine. In regard to this clone: Its antigen remains unknown.

CDR3 size: 14 residues. The ends lost 4 bases at V and 0 bases at J; junction bases unmatched: 3. Germline values: CDR1 KGHSH, CDR2 LQKENI. The study's findings and limits: Donors in the cohort were predominantly white British and more often female, and clonal diversity was possibly underestimated. A reported finding is that nearly half of spike-specific TCRs target unmutated variant regions. Seropositivity was recorded at baseline in only 6 or 7 AZD1222 recipients.

Sequencing was performed with immunoSEQ multiplex PCR; in TCRdb, only in-frame clones are kept and a portion is missing. The sample shows under 30,000 clones, around 87% of them seen only once. This receptor was identified in an adult who received the AZD1222 COVID-19 vaccine. This specimen was peripheral blood, taken 28 days after the second AZD1222 dose. The chain recombines TRBV18 with TRBJ2-7; 7 bases fit TRBD1. The chain's CDR3 is CASSLGTVSYEQYF. The CDR3 DNA follows: TGTGCCAGCTCACTCGGGACAGTCTCCTACGAGCAGTACTTC.